These 15 T cell receptor beta chains were sequenced from one sample in a study of blood T cell repertoires in COVID-19. Measured with immunoSEQ multiplex PCR; TCRdb has only the in-frame clones, and not every one. The sample lists about 64,000 clones, roughly 90% occurring once. Specimen: peripheral blood. Every receptor here comes from a man between 65 and 85 years old with acute or convalescent COVID-19.

The V call is TRBV14, the J call TRBJ1-2; 7 bases line up with TRBD1. Germline lookup yields CDR1 SGHDN and CDR2 FVKESK. CDR3 length: 14 residues. The trim removed 4 bases at V and 8 bases at J, leaving 10 bases unmatched. The CDR3 DNA reads TGTGCCAGCAGCCCATCCAGGGGGACTTGGGGCTACACCTTC. It encodes CASSPSRGTWGYTF.

CDR3 in amino acids: CASSEVRTGWGVEQFF. The CDR3 nucleotides read TGTGCCAGCAGTGAAGTCCGGACAGGCTGGGGGGTTGAGCAGTTCTTC. The V call is TRBV2, the J call TRBJ2-1; D is perhaps TRBD1 (7 bases). CDR1 is SNHLY and CDR2 is FYNNEI in the germline V gene. This CDR3 region has 16 residues. V shed 1 base and J shed 9 bases, with 19 bases lying between them.

This clone has just one count. The CDR3 spells CASSEAGKRGGFYEQYF. The CDR3 bases are TGTGCCAGCAGTGAAGCGGGGAAGCGGGGGGGGTTCTACGAGCAGTACTTC. The chain is built from TRBV6-1 and TRBJ2-7; 10 positions agree with TRBD2. V trimming: 0 bases; J trimming: 3 bases; junction bases outside the gene matches: 8. Germline lookup yields CDR1 MNHNS and CDR2 SASEGT. The CDR3 covers 17 residues.

The chain recombines TRBV6-2 or TRBV6-3 with TRBJ2-3, with a tentative D call TRBD1 (5 bases). The V and J ends lost 8 bases and 0 bases respectively, with 12 bases between them. The length of the CDR3 is 14 residues. CDR1 and CDR2 from the germline V gene are MNHEY and SVGEGT. CDR3 bases: TGTGCCAGCCGTTGGACAACTAGCACAGATACGCAGTATTTT. Translation: CASRWTTSTDTQYF.

J is TRBJ2-5 and V is TRBV5-6; D is possibly TRBD2 (5 bases). Between the trimmed V and J ends, which lost 2 bases and 5 bases, there was a span of 10 bases. Germline values: CDR1 SGHDT, CDR2 YYEEEE. This CDR3 comprises 13 residues. The CDR3 region is CASSLTSGETQYF. For the CDR3, the DNA is TGTGCCAGCAGCTTAACTTCGGGGGAGACCCAGTACTTC.

The rearrangement links TRBV5-1 to TRBJ1-1; 8 positions match TRBD1. Germline V gives CDR1 SGHRS, CDR2 YFSETQ. The V segment lost 6 bases and the J segment 2 bases; nucleotides outside the gene matches: 27. This CDR3 comprises 21 residues. Here the CDR3 DNA reads TGCGCCAGCACCTCAAGACGTGAATCAGGGGGCAGGCGTGTCCGCAACACTGAAGCTTTCTTT. Encoded protein: CASTSRRESGGRRVRNTEAFF.

This chain connects TRBV6-4 to TRBJ2-5; D is perhaps TRBD1 (6 bases). Trimming removed 5 bases at V and 0 bases at J, with 16 bases between. Germline CDR1 MRHNA, CDR2 SNTAGT. The CDR3 loop spans 16 amino acids. CDR3 loop: CASSSNGQSYQETQYF. The CDR3, as DNA: TGTGCCAGCAGTTCTAATGGACAGTCGTACCAAGAGACCCAGTACTTC.

The gene calls are TRBV3-1 (or the pseudogene TRBV3-2) and TRBJ2-3, with D possibly TRBD2 on 5 matching bases. Trimming took 0 bases from V and 1 from J, leaving 8 bases between them. Germline V gene sequence: CDR1 LGHDT, CDR2 YNNKEL (reference sequence). The CDR3 covers 15 residues. CDR3 residues: CASSQDGRGTDTQYF. CDR3 DNA: TGTGCCAGCAGCCAAGATGGGCGGGGCACAGATACGCAGTATTTT.

The gene calls are TRBV6-5 and TRBJ1-2; D is unclear. V lost 0 bases and J 2 bases, leaving 7 bases between the germline ends. Germline V CDR1 and CDR2: MNHEY, SVGAGI. The CDR3 extends over 14 amino acids. The CDR3 DNA sequence: TGTGCCAGCAGTTACTCGAGAGGAAACTATGGCTACACCTTC. It encodes CASSYSRGNYGYTF.

This clone was recorded a few times. This chain uses TRBV9 with TRBJ1-2; no firm D call. With 3 bases removed from V and 6 bases from J, the gap between germline ends came to 12 bases. Germline lookup yields CDR1 SGDLS and CDR2 YYNGEE. The length of the CDR3 is 13 residues. The CDR3 region has the DNA TGTGCCAGCAGCGGACTCGGGAGCCATGGCTACACCTTC. Residues: CASSGLGSHGYTF.

The chain couples TRBV6-2 or TRBV6-3 to TRBJ2-1, with D tentatively TRBD2 (5 bases). Germline CDR1 is MNHEY and CDR2 is SVGEGT. The CDR3 is made up of 13 amino acids. Deletions cut 0 bases from V and 7 bases from J, with 7 bases between. In nucleotides, the CDR3 is TGTGCCAGCAGTTACTCGAGGGTTAATGAGCAGTTCTTC. This codes for CASSYSRVNEQFF.

The chain links TRBV18 to TRBJ1-2; 8 positions agree with TRBD1. After removal of 6 bases from V and 4 bases from J, the junction contained 13 bases not matched to a gene. Per germline, CDR1 KGHSH and CDR2 LQKENI. The CDR3 has 16 residues. The CDR3 spells CASSSTGVSPLYGYTF. The CDR3 DNA reads TGTGCCAGCTCCTCGACAGGGGTCAGCCCCCTCTATGGCTACACCTTC.

Points on this clone: This sample includes further DNA sequences coding for the same CDR3. The chain links TRBV6-5 to TRBJ1-2, with 9 nucleotides matching TRBD1. CDR3 length: 14 amino acids. Germline V gives CDR1 MNHEY, CDR2 SVGAGI. The J segment lost 8 bases and the V segment lost 3 bases, leaving 7 bases of the junction unmatched. CDR3 amino acids: CASSYTGQGSGYTF. For the CDR3, the DNA is TGTGCCAGCAGTTATACCGGACAGGGGAGCGGCTACACCTTC.

For the CDR3, the DNA is TGTGCCAGCAGCTTGTATCCCAGGGGGCTGTTTTTT. Encoded protein: CASSLYPRGLFF. This rearrangement joins TRBV5-8 to TRBJ2-2, with a tentative D call TRBD1 (6 bases). The germline V gene encodes CDR1 SGHTS and CDR2 YDEGEE. Between the trimmed V and J ends, which lost 1 base and 13 bases, there was a span of 11 bases. CDR3 length: 12 residues.

The chain combines TRBV5-6 with TRBJ1-1; D is perhaps TRBD1 (5 bases). This CDR3 contains 12 residues. Germline lookup yields CDR1 SGHDT and CDR2 YYEEEE. V was clipped by 3 bases and J by 7 bases, with 10 bases between them. This CDR3 is CASSWGGVEAFF. CDR3 coding DNA: TGTGCCAGCAGCTGGGGAGGGGTTGAAGCTTTCTTT.